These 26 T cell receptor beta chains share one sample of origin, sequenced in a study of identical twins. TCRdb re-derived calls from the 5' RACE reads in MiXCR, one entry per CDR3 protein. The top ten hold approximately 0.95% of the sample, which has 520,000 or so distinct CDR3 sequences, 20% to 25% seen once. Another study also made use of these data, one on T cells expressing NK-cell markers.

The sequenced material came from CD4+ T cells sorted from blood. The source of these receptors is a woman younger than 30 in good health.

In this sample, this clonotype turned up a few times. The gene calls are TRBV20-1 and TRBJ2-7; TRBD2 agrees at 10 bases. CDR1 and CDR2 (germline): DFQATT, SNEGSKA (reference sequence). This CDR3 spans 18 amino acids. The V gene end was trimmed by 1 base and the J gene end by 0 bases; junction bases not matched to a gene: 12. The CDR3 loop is CSARGGGPGLAHSYEQYF. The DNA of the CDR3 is TGCAGTGCTAGAGGAGGTGGACCGGGACTAGCGCACTCCTACGAGCAGTACTTC.

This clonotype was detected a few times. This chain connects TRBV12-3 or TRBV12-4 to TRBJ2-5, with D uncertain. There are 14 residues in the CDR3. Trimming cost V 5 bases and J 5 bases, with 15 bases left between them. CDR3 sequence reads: CASSMTQFGETQYF. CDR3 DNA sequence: TGTGCCAGCAGTATGACTCAATTCGGGGAGACCCAGTACTTC.

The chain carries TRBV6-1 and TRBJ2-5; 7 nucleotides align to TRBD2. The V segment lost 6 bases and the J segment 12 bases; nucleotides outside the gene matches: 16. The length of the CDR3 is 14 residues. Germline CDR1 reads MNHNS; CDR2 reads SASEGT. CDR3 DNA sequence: TGTGCCAGCAGGGGTTCCCCATATGGGGGGGGAGAGTACTTC. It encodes CASRGSPYGGGEYF.

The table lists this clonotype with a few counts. CDR3: CASRLDRGAEQYF. As DNA, the CDR3 is TGTGCCAGCAGATTAGATAGAGGGGCCGAGCAGTACTTC. The chain is built from TRBV6-5 and TRBJ2-7; D possibly matches TRBD1 or TRBD2 (5 bases each). V lost 6 bases to trimming and J lost 6 bases, with 15 bases between them. The CDR3 totals 13 residues. Germline loops: CDR1 MNHEY, CDR2 SVGAGI.

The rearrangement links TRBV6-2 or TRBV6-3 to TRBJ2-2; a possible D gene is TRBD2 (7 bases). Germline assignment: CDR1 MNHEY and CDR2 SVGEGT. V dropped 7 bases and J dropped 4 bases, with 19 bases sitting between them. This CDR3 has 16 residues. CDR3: CASTRGRGRATGELFF. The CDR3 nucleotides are TGTGCCAGCACCCGCGGGCGGGGGCGCGCCACCGGGGAGCTGTTTTTT.

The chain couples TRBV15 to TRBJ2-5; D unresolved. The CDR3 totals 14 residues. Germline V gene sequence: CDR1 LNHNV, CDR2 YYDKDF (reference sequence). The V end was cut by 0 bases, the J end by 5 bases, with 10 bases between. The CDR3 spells CATSRDPRAETQYF. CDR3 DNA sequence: TGTGCCACCAGCAGAGATCCTAGGGCGGAGACCCAGTACTTC.

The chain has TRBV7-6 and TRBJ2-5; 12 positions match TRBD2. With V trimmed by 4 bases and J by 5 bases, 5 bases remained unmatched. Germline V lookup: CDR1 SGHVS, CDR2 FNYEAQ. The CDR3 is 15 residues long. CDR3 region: CASSYLAGGQETQYF. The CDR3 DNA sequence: TGTGCCAGCAGCTATCTAGCGGGGGGGCAGGAGACCCAGTACTTC.

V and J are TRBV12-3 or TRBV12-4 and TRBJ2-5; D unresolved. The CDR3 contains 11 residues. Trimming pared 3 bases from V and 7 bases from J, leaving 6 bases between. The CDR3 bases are TGTGCCAGCAGTTTCTTCGGGACCCAGTACTTC. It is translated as CASSFFGTQYF.

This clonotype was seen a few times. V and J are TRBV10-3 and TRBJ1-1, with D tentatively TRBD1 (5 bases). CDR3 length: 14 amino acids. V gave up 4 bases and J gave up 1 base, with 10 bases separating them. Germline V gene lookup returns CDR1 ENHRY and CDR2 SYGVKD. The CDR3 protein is CAISAQGENTEAFF. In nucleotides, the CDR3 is TGTGCCATCAGTGCTCAGGGAGAGAACACTGAAGCTTTCTTT.

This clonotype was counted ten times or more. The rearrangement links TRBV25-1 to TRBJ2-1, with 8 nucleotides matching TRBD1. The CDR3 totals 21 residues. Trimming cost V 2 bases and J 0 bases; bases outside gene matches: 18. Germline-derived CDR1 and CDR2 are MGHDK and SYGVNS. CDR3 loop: CASSETPTGAAPSHSYNEQFF. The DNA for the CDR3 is TGTGCCAGCAGTGAAACTCCGACAGGGGCGGCGCCTTCCCACTCCTACAATGAGCAGTTCTTC.

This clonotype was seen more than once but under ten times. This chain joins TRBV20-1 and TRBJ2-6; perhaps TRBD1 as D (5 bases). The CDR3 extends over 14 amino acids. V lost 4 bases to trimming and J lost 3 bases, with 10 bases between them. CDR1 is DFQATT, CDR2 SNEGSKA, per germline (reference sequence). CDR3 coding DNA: TGCAGTGCTACCGTAGGGGTTGGGGCCAACGTCCTGACTTTC. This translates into CSATVGVGANVLTF.

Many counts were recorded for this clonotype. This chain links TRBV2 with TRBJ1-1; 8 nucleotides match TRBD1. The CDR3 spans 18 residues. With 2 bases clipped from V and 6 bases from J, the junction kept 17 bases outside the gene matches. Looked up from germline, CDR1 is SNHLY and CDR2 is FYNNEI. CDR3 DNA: TGTGCCAGCAGTGAAAACAGGGGGGAGCGTTATAGTGTGGCTGAAGCTTTCTTT. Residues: CASSENRGERYSVAEAFF.

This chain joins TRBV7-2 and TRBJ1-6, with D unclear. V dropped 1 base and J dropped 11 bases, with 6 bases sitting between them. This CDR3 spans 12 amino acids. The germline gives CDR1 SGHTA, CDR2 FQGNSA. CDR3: CASSLEVAPLHF. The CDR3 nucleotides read TGTGCCAGCAGCTTAGAAGTTGCACCCCTCCACTTT. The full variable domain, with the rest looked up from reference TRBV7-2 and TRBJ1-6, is GAGVSQSPSNKVTEKGKDVELRCDPISGHTALYWYRQSLGQGLEFLIYFQGNSAPDKSGLPSDRFSAERTGGSVSTLTIQRTQQEDSAVYLCASSLEVAPLHFGNGTRLTVT.

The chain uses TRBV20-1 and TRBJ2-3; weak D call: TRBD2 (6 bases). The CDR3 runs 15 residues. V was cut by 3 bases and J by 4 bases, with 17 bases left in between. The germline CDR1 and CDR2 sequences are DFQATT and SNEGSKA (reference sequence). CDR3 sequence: CSASSGLGGADTQYF. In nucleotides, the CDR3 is TGCAGTGCTAGTTCCGGACTGGGGGGAGCAGATACGCAGTATTTT.

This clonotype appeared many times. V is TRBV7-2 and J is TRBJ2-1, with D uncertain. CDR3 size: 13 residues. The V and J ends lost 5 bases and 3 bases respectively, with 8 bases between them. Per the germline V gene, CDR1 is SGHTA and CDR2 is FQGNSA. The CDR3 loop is CASSNSRYNEQFF. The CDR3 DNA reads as TGTGCCAGCAGCAATTCGCGCTACAATGAGCAGTTCTTC.

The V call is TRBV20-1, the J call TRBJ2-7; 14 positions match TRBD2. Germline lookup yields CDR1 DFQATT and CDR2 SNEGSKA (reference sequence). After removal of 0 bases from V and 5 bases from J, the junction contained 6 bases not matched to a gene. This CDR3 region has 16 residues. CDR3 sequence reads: CSARETSGRALDEQYF. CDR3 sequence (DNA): TGCAGTGCTAGAGAGACTAGCGGGAGGGCCTTAGACGAGCAGTACTTC.

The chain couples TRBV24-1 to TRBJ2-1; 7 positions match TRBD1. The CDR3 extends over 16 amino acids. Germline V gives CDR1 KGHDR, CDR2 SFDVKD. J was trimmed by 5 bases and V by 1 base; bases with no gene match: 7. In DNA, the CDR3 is TGTGCCACCAGTGATTTCCGACAGGGTAGAGACAATGAGCAGTTCTTC. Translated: CATSDFRQGRDNEQFF.

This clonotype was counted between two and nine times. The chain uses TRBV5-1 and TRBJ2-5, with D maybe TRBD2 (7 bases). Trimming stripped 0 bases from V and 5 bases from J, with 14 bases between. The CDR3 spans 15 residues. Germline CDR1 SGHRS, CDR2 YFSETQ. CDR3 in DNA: TGCGCCAGCAGCTTGGTGGCGGGGGCAGGGGAGACCCAGTACTTC. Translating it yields CASSLVAGAGETQYF.

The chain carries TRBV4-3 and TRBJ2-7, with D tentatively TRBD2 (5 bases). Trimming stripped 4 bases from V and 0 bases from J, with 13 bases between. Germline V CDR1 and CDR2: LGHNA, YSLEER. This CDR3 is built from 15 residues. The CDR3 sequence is CASSREPDFSYEQYF. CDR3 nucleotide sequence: TGCGCCAGCAGCCGTGAACCGGACTTCTCCTACGAGCAGTACTTC.

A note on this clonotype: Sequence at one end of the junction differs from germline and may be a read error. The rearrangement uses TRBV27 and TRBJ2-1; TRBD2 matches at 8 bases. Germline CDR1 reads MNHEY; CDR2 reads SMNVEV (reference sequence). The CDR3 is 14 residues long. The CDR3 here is CASRLRAGVDEQFF. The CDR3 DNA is TGTGCCAGCCGTTTACGAGCGGGGGTGGATGAGCAGTTCTTC.

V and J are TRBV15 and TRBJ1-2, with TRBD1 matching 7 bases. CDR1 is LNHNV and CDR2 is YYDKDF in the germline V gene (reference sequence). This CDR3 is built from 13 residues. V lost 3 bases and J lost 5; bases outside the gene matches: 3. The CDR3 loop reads CATSRDRTYGYTF. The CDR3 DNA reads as TGTGCCACCAGCAGGGACAGGACATATGGCTACACCTTC.

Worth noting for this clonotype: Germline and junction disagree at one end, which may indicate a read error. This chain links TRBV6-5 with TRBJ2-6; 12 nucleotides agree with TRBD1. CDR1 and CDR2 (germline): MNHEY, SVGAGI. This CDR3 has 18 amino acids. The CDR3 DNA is TGTCCCAGCAGTTACTCGGGACAGGGGGCGCGGGGGGCCAACGTCCTGACTTTC. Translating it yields CPSSYSGQGARGANVLTF.

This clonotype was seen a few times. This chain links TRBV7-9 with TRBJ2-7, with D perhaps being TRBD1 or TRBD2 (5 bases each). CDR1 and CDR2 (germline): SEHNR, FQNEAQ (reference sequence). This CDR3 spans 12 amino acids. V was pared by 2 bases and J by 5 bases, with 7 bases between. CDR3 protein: CASSLMGDEQYF. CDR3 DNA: TGTGCCAGCAGCTTAATGGGGGACGAGCAGTACTTC.

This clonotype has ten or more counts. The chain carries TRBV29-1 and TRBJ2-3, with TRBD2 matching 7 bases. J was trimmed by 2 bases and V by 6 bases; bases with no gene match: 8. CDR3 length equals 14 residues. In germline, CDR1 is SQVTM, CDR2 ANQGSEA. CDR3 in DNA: TGCAGCGTGGCTAGCGGCCAAACCACAGATACGCAGTATTTT. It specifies CSVASGQTTDTQYF.

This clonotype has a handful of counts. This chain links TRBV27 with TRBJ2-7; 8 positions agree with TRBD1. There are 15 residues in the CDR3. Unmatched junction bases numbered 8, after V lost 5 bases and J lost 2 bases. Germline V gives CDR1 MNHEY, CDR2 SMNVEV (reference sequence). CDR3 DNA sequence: TGTGCCAGCAGTCTCAGACAGGGGAAGACCTACGAGCAGTACTTC. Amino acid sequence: CASSLRQGKTYEQYF.

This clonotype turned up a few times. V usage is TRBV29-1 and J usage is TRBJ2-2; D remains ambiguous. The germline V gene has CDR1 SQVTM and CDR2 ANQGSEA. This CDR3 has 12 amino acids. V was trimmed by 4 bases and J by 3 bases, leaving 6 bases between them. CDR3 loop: CSVGSDTGELFF. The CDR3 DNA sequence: TGCAGCGTTGGTTCAGACACCGGGGAGCTGTTTTTT.